This T cell receptor (beta chain) was captured in a study of beta chain features in type 1 diabetes. General study findings and limits: All four CD4+ subsets of Type 1 diabetes patients contained TCRB CDR3s that were moderately but significantly shorter.

The entirety of the isolated RNA underwent reverse transcription, so expressed TCRB transcripts were sequenced. Average reads for naive, central memory and regulatory T cell samples were around 4 million. Clones were read by immunoSEQ multiplex PCR, and TCRdb kept only the in-frame ones, dropping some. In the table there are fewer than 150,000 clones, about 7.1% of which are singletons. V dropped 1 base and J dropped 4 bases, with 11 bases sitting between them. This CDR3 spans 14 amino acids. CDR1 is GTSNPN, CDR2 SVGIG, per germline (reference sequence). The sample holds a few counts of this clone. Antigen specificity is unknown.

The chain employs TRBV30 and TRBJ1-5, with D uncertain. Sequenced material: central memory CD4+ T cells from blood. This clonotype was sampled from a woman aged 25-40 years in good health. The CDR3 sequence is CAWSAGSLNQPQHF. In DNA form, the CDR3 reads TGTGCCTGGAGTGCGGGGAGCCTTAATCAGCCCCAGCATTTT. Complete variable domain (other parts from reference TRBV30 and TRBJ1-5): SQTIHQWPATLVQPVGSPLSLECTVEGTSNPNLYWYRQAAGRGLQLLFYSVGIGQISSEVPQNLSASRPQDRQFILSSKKLLLSDSGFYLCAWSAGSLNQPQHFGDGTRLSIL.